A single sample is the source of the 28 T cell receptor beta chains below, sequenced in a study of HIV-infected patients and healthy controls. 400 to 550 ng RNA was reverse transcribed with alpha and beta constant-region primers. Using multiplexing indices, alpha and beta chain libraries were generated apart by chain-specific third strand synthesis. MiXCR, applied by TCRdb to the 5' RACE reads, yields one record per CDR3 protein. The sample lists around 8,300 distinct CDR3 sequences; 6.7% were seen once. Roughly three months, about 14 weeks, into antiretroviral therapy, follow-up blood was collected. No cell fractionation was done, so the repertoire covers all unsorted peripheral blood T cells. Sample: blood, taken during antiretroviral therapy. The receptors derive from an adult with HIV infection.

The table lists this clonotype with many counts. For a library built for alpha chains, this beta chain is a stray read; little rests on its size. This chain joins TRBV5-1 and TRBJ2-7; 10 bases fit TRBD1. CDR3 length equals 15 residues. V lost 0 bases and J lost 6; bases outside the gene matches: 6. CDR1 is SGHRS, CDR2 YFSETQ, per germline. This CDR3 is CASSLEGQGTGEQYF. As DNA, the CDR3 is TGCGCCAGCAGCTTGGAGGGACAGGGGACGGGCGAGCAGTACTTC.

This clonotype is termed medium-sized (0.01 to 0.1%). For a library built for alpha chains, this beta chain is a stray read; little rests on its size. The CDR3 sequence: CASSEGTSGYNEQFF. DNA for the CDR3: TGTGCCAGCAGTGAGGGGACTAGCGGTTACAATGAGCAGTTCTTC. This rearrangement joins TRBV6-1 to TRBJ2-1; TRBD2 matches 11 bases. Germline trimming cut 3 bases from V and 4 bases from J; bases unmatched to any gene: 2. The CDR3 is 15 amino acids. Germline CDR1 reads MNHNS; CDR2 reads SASEGT.

This clonotype was recorded at least ten times. Because the library targeted alpha chains, this beta chain is an off-target read whose size means little. The genes are TRBV12-3 or TRBV12-4 and TRBJ2-1; 7 bases line up with TRBD2. The CDR3 has 13 amino acids. J gave up 6 bases and V 4 bases, and 3 bases lay outside the gene matches. The CDR3 DNA is TGTGCCAGCAGTTCGGGGGGAGTCAATGAGCAGTTCTTC. This codes for CASSSGGVNEQFF.

In its sample, this clonotype was seen many times. Since the library was made to target alpha chains, this beta chain is a stray read and its abundance is not meaningful. The gene calls are TRBV12-3 or TRBV12-4 and TRBJ2-1; 7 positions match TRBD1. The V segment lost 7 bases and the J segment 12 bases; nucleotides outside the gene matches: 12. This CDR3 is 13 amino acids long. CDR3 DNA: TGTGCCAGCAAGGGTAAGGGGGCAATGGTGCAGTTCTTC. It yields the protein CASKGKGAMVQFF.

This clonotype was seen at least ten times. This beta chain lies outside the target of a library built for alpha chains; its clone size means little. The V and J genes are TRBV13 and TRBJ2-7; D gene unclear. The CDR3 runs to 12 residues. CDR1 is PRHDT, CDR2 FYEKMQ, per germline (reference sequence). V was shortened by 3 bases and J by 0 bases, with 3 bases between the two germline ends. The CDR3 sequence is CASSFRSYEQYF. The CDR3 nucleotides are TGTGCCAGCAGCTTTCGCTCCTACGAGCAGTACTTC.

By frequency in the sample, this clonotype is medium-sized. A library made for alpha chains picked up this beta chain off target, so its size means little. This chain links TRBV10-1 with TRBJ2-2; 7 bases are a match to TRBD1. The germline gives CDR1 WNHNN, CDR2 SYGVQD (reference sequence). J gave up 4 bases and V 6 bases, and 5 bases lay outside the gene matches. The CDR3 length is 14 residues. CDR3 sequence reads: CASSRDSFTGELFF. CDR3 bases: TGCGCCAGCAGCCGGGACAGCTTCACCGGGGAGCTGTTTTTT.

Comment on this clonotype: This could be a read error, since a much larger clone is one nucleotide away. The CDR3 end shows no conserved phenylalanine or tryptophan, and so a read error is likely. This beta chain is off target for a library built for alpha chains, so its abundance means little. The chain has TRBV6-1 and TRBJ2-3, with 9 bases that match TRBD1. The CDR3 spans 16 residues. V shed 4 bases and J 1 base; nucleotides not matched to a gene: 6. Germline V lookup: CDR1 MNHNS, CDR2 SASEGT. In DNA form, the CDR3 reads TGTGCCAGCAGTGGGGCCGGGACAGGGCGCACAGATACGCAGTATTGT. It yields the protein CASSGAGTGRTDTQYC.

Many counts were recorded for this clonotype. The library was built for alpha chains, so this beta chain is an off-target read and its size means little. The V and J genes are TRBV7-6 and TRBJ2-4, with 14 positions matching TRBD2. Trimming took 5 bases from V and 0 from J; bases not matched to a gene: 9. This CDR3 region has 19 residues. CDR1 and CDR2 (germline): SGHVS, FNYEAQ. The CDR3 DNA reads as TGTGCCAGCAGCCCCATAGGGGGACTAGCGGGGGTAGCCAAAAACATTCAGTACTTC. It translates to CASSPIGGLAGVAKNIQYF.

This clonotype rates as medium-sized. With the library built for alpha chains, this beta chain is off target and its frequency is not meaningful. The V and J genes are TRBV20-1 and TRBJ2-7; D is unclear. V lost 0 bases to trimming and J lost 4 bases, with 4 bases between them. In germline, CDR1 is DFQATT, CDR2 SNEGSKA (reference sequence). The CDR3 is made up of 11 amino acids. The CDR3: CSAREGYEQYF. CDR3 in DNA: TGCAGTGCTAGAGAGGGGTACGAGCAGTACTTC.

This clonotype is labeled medium-sized (0.01 to 0.1%). This beta chain is off target for a library built for alpha chains, so its abundance means little. The genes are TRBV24-1 and TRBJ2-1, with D perhaps given as TRBD1 or TRBD2 (5 bases each). There are 11 residues in the CDR3. The germline V gene has CDR1 KGHDR and CDR2 SFDVKD. V gave up 9 bases and J gave up 10 bases, with 12 bases separating them. The CDR3: CATSGGPEQFF. The CDR3 DNA sequence: TGTGCCACCTCTGGGGGTCCGGAGCAGTTCTTC.

By share, this clonotype ranks as medium-sized (0.01 to 0.1%). This beta chain is an unintended read in a library built for alpha chains; its size means little. The rearrangement joins TRBV13 to TRBJ2-1, with 10 bases that match TRBD1. The junction had 13 bases not matched to a gene; V was cut back by 5 bases and J by 3 bases. The CDR3 consists of 18 residues. The V gene's germline CDR1 is PRHDT and CDR2 FYEKMQ (reference sequence). CDR3 sequence: CASSDVTGQGVVYNEQFF. The DNA for the CDR3 is TGTGCCAGCAGCGACGTCACTGGACAGGGGGTTGTCTACAATGAGCAGTTCTTC.

This clonotype was seen ten or more times. This beta chain is a stray sequence in a library constructed for alpha chains; its clone size is not meaningful. The chain uses TRBV29-1 and TRBJ2-1; 9 bases fit TRBD1. Germline V gene data show CDR1 as SQVTM and CDR2 as ANQGSEA. The CDR3 covers 14 residues. Trimming cost V 7 bases and J 5 bases; bases outside gene matches: 9. The CDR3 spells CSAGDRESNNEQFF. For the CDR3, the DNA is TGCAGCGCCGGGGACAGGGAATCCAACAATGAGCAGTTCTTC.

This clonotype came up many times. In a library made to pick up alpha chains, this beta chain is a stray read with a size that means little. V gene TRBV20-1 combines with J gene TRBJ1-5; D is perhaps TRBD1 (5 bases). This CDR3 spans 14 amino acids. The ends were cut back, 2 bases at V and 6 bases at J, with 14 bases in the middle. Germline CDR1 reads DFQATT; CDR2 reads SNEGSKA (reference sequence). CDR3 sequence reads: CSARPRVVSQPQHF. For the CDR3, the DNA is TGCAGTGCTAGACCCAGGGTTGTGAGTCAGCCCCAGCATTTT.

This clonotype is termed medium-sized. A library prepared for alpha chains yielded this beta chain as an off-target read; its size is of little meaning. The rearrangement joins TRBV6-5 to TRBJ2-1; perhaps TRBD2 as D (6 bases). Per the germline V gene, CDR1 is MNHEY and CDR2 is SVGAGI. This CDR3 spans 13 amino acids. V was trimmed by 4 bases and J by 5 bases, leaving 9 bases between them. CDR3 region: CASSSGENNEQFF. The CDR3 bases are TGTGCCAGCAGTTCGGGAGAAAACAATGAGCAGTTCTTC.

This clonotype came up a few times. This beta chain appears as a stray read in a library generated for alpha chains; its size is not informative. This chain connects TRBV7-3 to TRBJ2-7; tentatively, D is TRBD2 (5 bases). The CDR3 is 12 residues long. Germline-derived CDR1 and CDR2 are SGHTA and FQGTGA. Deletions cut 5 bases from V and 5 bases from J, with 10 bases between. The CDR3 region has the DNA TGTGCCAGCAGCCTTGGGAGCAACGAGCAGTACTTC. Translation gives CASSLGSNEQYF.

This clonotype was seen repeatedly, ten times or more. Because this beta chain is a stray read in a library intended to capture alpha chains, its abundance should not be given much weight. This rearrangement joins TRBV28 to TRBJ2-5; D unresolved. This CDR3 has 12 amino acids. Germline CDR1 is MDHEN and CDR2 is SYDVKM. V lost 3 bases to trimming and J lost 5 bases, with 7 bases between them. The CDR3 DNA is TGTGCCAGCAGTTTCCTGGGGGAGACCCAGTACTTC. Translated: CASSFLGETQYF.

As concerns this clonotype: Lacking the conserved final phenylalanine or tryptophan, this CDR3 likely reflects a read error. The DNA is left out, because the CDR3 cannot be placed on it with certainty; the CDR3 is given as TCRdb lists it. Little can be read into the size of this beta chain, an off-target read in a library designed for alpha chains. V and J are TRBV9 and TRBJ2-1; the table names TRBD1, a call not compared with the DNA. The CDR3 spans 13 amino acids, including both terminal residues. The germline V gene has CDR1 SGDLS and CDR2 YYNGEE. CDR3 in amino acids: CESRKKKGDEQLL.

This clonotype was seen many times. This beta chain is an off-target read within a library intended for alpha chains, so its frequency means little. The chain employs TRBV6-5 and TRBJ2-3; no clear D gene. The CDR3 loop spans 13 amino acids. Deletions cut 5 bases from V and 4 bases from J, with 10 bases between. Germline V gene lookup returns CDR1 MNHEY and CDR2 SVGAGI. The CDR3 is CASSPISADTQYF. The CDR3 coding sequence is TGTGCCAGCAGTCCAATATCAGCAGATACGCAGTATTTT.

Regarding this clonotype: As an off-target read in a library built for alpha chains, this beta chain has a frequency of little significance. V usage is TRBV12-3 or TRBV12-4 and J usage is TRBJ1-1, with D perhaps TRBD1 (5 bases). The CDR3 sequence is 13 residues long. The V end lost 1 base, the J end lost 3 bases, and 6 bases lay between the germline ends. The CDR3 region has the DNA TGTGCCAGCAGTTTAGGCAGGGACACTGAAGCTTTCTTT. It encodes CASSLGRDTEAFF.

Ten or more counts support this clonotype. Since it is a stray read in a library aimed at alpha chains, this beta chain has a size that is not meaningful. J is TRBJ2-1 and V is TRBV3-1, with 7 bases lining up with TRBD2. Germline trimming cut 7 bases from V and 8 bases from J; bases unmatched to any gene: 14. This CDR3 region has 15 residues. Germline V gene data show CDR1 as LGHDT and CDR2 as YNNKEL (reference sequence). The CDR3 here is CASTWGRAGNDEQFF. The CDR3 nucleotides read TGTGCCAGCACCTGGGGGAGGGCCGGGAACGATGAGCAGTTCTTC.

This clonotype counts as medium-sized. With the library built for alpha chains, this beta chain is off target and its frequency is not meaningful. The rearrangement uses TRBV28 and TRBJ2-2, with TRBD2 identical over 11 bases. CDR3 length: 15 amino acids. Unmatched junction bases numbered 4, after V lost 4 bases and J lost 6 bases. The germline V gene encodes CDR1 MDHEN and CDR2 SYDVKM. The CDR3 protein is CASSSIAGGPGELFF. As DNA, the CDR3 is TGTGCCAGCAGTTCCATAGCGGGGGGGCCCGGGGAGCTGTTTTTT.

This clonotype is medium-sized. The library was prepared for alpha chains; this beta chain is a stray read, so its frequency means little. This chain joins TRBV4-1 and TRBJ2-1; 9 bases agree with TRBD1. Germline CDR1 is MGHRA and CDR2 is YSYEKL. V gave up 0 bases and J gave up 7 bases; unmatched junction bases: 7. The CDR3 consists of 16 residues. Here the CDR3 DNA reads TGCGCCAGCAGCCAAGATGGACAGGGGTGGGCTAATGAGCAGTTCTTC. Its protein product is CASSQDGQGWANEQFF.

At least ten counts were recorded for this clonotype. In a library made to pick up alpha chains, this beta chain is a stray read with a size that means little. The V and J genes are TRBV27 and TRBJ2-2, with 9 positions matching TRBD2. The CDR3 length is 16 residues. After removal of 4 bases from V and 7 bases from J, the junction contained 10 bases not matched to a gene. Germline assignment: CDR1 MNHEY and CDR2 SMNVEV (reference sequence). The CDR3 region has the DNA TGTGCCAGCAGTTCTTACGCGGGGGGGCTTGGCGGGGAGCTGTTTTTT. Encoded protein: CASSSYAGGLGGELFF.

This clonotype came up many times. Since the library was made to target alpha chains, this beta chain is a stray read and its abundance is not meaningful. The chain uses TRBV5-4 and TRBJ2-2; D may be TRBD2 (7 bases). CDR1 and CDR2 from the germline V gene are SGHNT and YYREEE (reference sequence). V lost 9 bases to trimming and J lost 4 bases, with 22 bases between them. The CDR3 runs to 16 residues. The CDR3 bases are TGTGCCACCCCAAAGGGGGGGGGGGGTGGCACCGGGGAGCTGTTTTTT. Its translation is CATPKGGGGGTGELFF.

This clonotype came up many times. The library was prepared for alpha chains; this beta chain is a stray read, so its frequency means little. The V call is TRBV27, the J call TRBJ2-7, with 13 bases fitting TRBD2. The length of the CDR3 is 16 residues. Germline CDR1 MNHEY, CDR2 SMNVEV (reference sequence). J was trimmed by 2 bases and V by 6 bases; bases with no gene match: 7. The CDR3 loop reads CASSILTSGGAYEQYF. The DNA for the CDR3 is TGTGCCAGCAGCATTCTTACTAGCGGGGGGGCCTACGAGCAGTACTTC.

This clonotype was seen many times. This beta chain is a stray read from a library made for alpha chains; its abundance is not meaningful. The chain couples TRBV2 to TRBJ1-5, with 7 bases lining up with TRBD1. The CDR3 spans 15 residues. V trimming: 4 bases; J trimming: 4 bases; junction bases outside the gene matches: 7. From germline, CDR1 is SNHLY and CDR2 FYNNEI. Here the CDR3 reads CASSVFGTENQPQHF. The CDR3 nucleotides are TGTGCCAGCAGTGTCTTTGGGACAGAAAATCAGCCCCAGCATTTT.

This clonotype was counted at least ten times. Since the library was made to target alpha chains, this beta chain is a stray read and its abundance is not meaningful. The V gene is TRBV19, the J gene TRBJ2-3, with a tentative D call TRBD2 (6 bases). CDR3 length: 13 residues. Trimming stripped 4 bases from V and 6 bases from J, with 11 bases between. The germline gives CDR1 LNHDA, CDR2 SQIVND (reference sequence). The CDR3 loop is CASSTRRGDTQYF. DNA of the CDR3: TGTGCCAGTAGTACGCGCCGGGGGGATACGCAGTATTTT.

As to this clonotype: Since the library was made to target alpha chains, this beta chain is a stray read and its abundance is not meaningful. The genes are TRBV6-2 or TRBV6-3 and TRBJ2-7; D perhaps matches TRBD1 (5 bases). CDR1 is MNHEY, CDR2 SVGEGT, per germline. Trimming pared 7 bases from V and 4 bases from J, leaving 14 bases between. The CDR3 consists of 13 residues. CDR3 bases: TGTGCCAGCACCCAGGGCGATAGGTACGAGCAGTACTTC. This sequence encodes CASTQGDRYEQYF.